The source of this TCR beta chain is a study of cytomegalovirus exposure and HLA in healthy donors. Study-wide context: The 120 validation repertoires, a later analysis reported, used the same platform as the approximately 670 repertoires from the first cohort. Study observations and caveats: The listing of roughly 160 TCR beta chains classed them as cytomegalovirus-associated. In vitro, a few CMV-associated chains proved specific for CMV antigens.

Donors came from a validation cohort of over a hundred subjects, distinct from the first 666-subject cohort. Some clones are missing from TCRdb's copy, which holds only in-frame ones; the method was immunoSEQ multiplex PCR. Of about 240,000 clones in the sample, 87% are singletons; the top ten hold about 2.5%. Per germline, CDR1 MNHEY and CDR2 SMNVEV (reference sequence). Trimming cost V 3 bases and J 2 bases; bases outside gene matches: 2. CDR3 length: 15 amino acids. On this clone itself: Antigen: not known.

V gene TRBV27 combines with J gene TRBJ2-3, with 10 bases matching TRBD2. The source is a young man in good health and CMV-seronegative. The material sequenced was PBMCs. The CDR3 region is CASSFGLAVTDTQYF. Written as DNA, the CDR3 is TGTGCCAGCAGTTTTGGACTAGCGGTCACAGATACGCAGTATTTT.